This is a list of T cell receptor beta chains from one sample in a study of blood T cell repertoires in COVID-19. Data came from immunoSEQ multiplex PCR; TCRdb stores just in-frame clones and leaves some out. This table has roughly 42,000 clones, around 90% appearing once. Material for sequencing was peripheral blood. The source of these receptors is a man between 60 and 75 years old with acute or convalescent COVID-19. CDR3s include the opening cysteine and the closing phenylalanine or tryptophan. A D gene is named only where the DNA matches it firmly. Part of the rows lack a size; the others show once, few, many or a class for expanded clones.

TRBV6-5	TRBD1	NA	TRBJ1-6	TGTGCCAGCAGTTCTTCCGGGACAGAAAATTCACCCCTCCACTTT	CASSSSGTENSPLHF
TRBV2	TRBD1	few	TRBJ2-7	TGTGCCAGCAGCGACATTCCCGGGACAGGGATTTACTACGAGCAGTACTTC	CASSDIPGTGIYYEQYF
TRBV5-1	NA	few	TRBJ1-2	TGCGCCAGCAGCTTGGCAAGACGGGACTATGGCTACACCTTC	CASSLARRDYGYTF
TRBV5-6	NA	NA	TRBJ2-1	TGTGCCAGCAGCTTCGCTTCAGATGAGCAGTTCTTC	CASSFASDEQFF
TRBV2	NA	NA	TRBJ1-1	TGTGCCAGCAGTGTATTGAACACTGAAGCTTTCTTT	CASSVLNTEAFF
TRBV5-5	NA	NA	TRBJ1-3	TGTGCCAGCAGCTTGGGGGCTGGGGGAAACACCATATATTTT	CASSLGAGGNTIYF
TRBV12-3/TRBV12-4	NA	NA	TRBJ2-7	TGTGCCAGCAGTTTAGGAGGGGAGCAGTACTTC	CASSLGGEQYF
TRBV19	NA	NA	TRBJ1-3	TGTGCCAGTTTGTCTAACTCTGGAAACACCATATATTTT	CASLSNSGNTIYF
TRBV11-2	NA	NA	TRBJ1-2	TGTGCCAGCAGCTCCCGTCCAGATAACTATGGCTACACCTTC	CASSSRPDNYGYTF
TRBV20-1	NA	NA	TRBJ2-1	TGCAGTGCTAGAGCTAGCTATGAGCAGTTCTTC	CSARASYEQFF
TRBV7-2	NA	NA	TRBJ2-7	TGTGCCAGCAGCCGTGACTCGGCGGCGTACGAGCAGTACTTC	CASSRDSAAYEQYF
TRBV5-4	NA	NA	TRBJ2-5	TGTGCCAGCAGCTCGGGGGGCACTCAAGAGACCCAGTACTTC	CASSSGGTQETQYF
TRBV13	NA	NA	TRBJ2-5	TGTGCCAGCAGCTCCGGGACACTCAAGCTGGAGACCCAGTACTTC	CASSSGTLKLETQYF
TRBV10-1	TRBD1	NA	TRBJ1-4	TGCGCCAGCAGTAAAGGACAGGGGCGAAATGAAAAACTGTTTTTT	CASSKGQGRNEKLFF
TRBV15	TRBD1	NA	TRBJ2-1	TGTGCCACCAGCAGGAACAGGGGCTCCTACAATGAGCAGTTCTTC	CATSRNRGSYNEQFF
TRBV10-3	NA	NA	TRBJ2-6	TGTGCCATCTCATTGGCCGGGGCCAACGTCCTGACTTTC	CAISLAGANVLTF
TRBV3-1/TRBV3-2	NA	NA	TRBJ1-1	TGTGCCAGCAGCTCACAGCATTCGGGGGGAGCTTTCTTT	CASSSQHSGGAFF
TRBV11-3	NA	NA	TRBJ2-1	TGTGCCAGCAGCCCCCGCGGCCGCGGAGGCAATGAGCAGTTCTTC	CASSPRGRGGNEQFF
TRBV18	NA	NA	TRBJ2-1	TGTGCCAGCTCACGCCCGATCCCCAGGGATGAGCAGTTCTTC	CASSRPIPRDEQFF
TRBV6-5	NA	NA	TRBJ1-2	TGTGCCAGCAGCCTTCCCGGGGTAATGGATGGCTACACCTTC	CASSLPGVMDGYTF
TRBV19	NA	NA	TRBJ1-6	TGTGCCAGTAGAGAGACAGCTCTACCCCTCTATAATTCACCCCTCCACTTT	CASRETALPLYNSPLHF
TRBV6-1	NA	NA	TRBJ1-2	TGTGCCAGCAGTGAATGGGGTAGGAGGTCTTATGGCTACACCTTC	CASSEWGRRSYGYTF
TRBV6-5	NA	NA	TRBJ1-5	TGTGCCAGCCAATCCGGTCAGCCCCAGCATTTT	CASQSGQPQHF
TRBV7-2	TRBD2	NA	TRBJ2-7	TGTGCCAGCAGCTTAAACGGAGCGGGGGGCTACCCCTACGAGCAGTACTTC	CASSLNGAGGYPYEQYF
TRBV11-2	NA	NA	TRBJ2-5	TGTGCCAGCAGCAAAGACAGCCAAGAGACCCAGTACTTC	CASSKDSQETQYF
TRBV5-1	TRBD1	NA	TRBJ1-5	TGCGCCAGCAAACCGGGACAGGGGAGGGAGCAGCCCCAGCATTTT	CASKPGQGREQPQHF
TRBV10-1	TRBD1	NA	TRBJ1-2	TGCGCCAGCAGCAAAGACAGGGGGCTAAATGGGTATGGCTACACCTTC	CASSKDRGLNGYGYTF